A selection of T cell receptor beta chains follows, all from one sample in a study of Ad26.COV2.S vaccination and SARS-CoV-2 variants. Data came from immunoSEQ multiplex PCR; TCRdb stores just in-frame clones and leaves some out. Found here are 250,000 or so clones, around 88% of them singletons; the top ten hold under 3%. The sample here was peripheral blood, taken in a trial of Ad26.COV2.S vaccine versus placebo. These receptors came from a person between 18 and 65 years old who received the Ad26.COV2.S COVID-19 vaccine or a placebo. Each CDR3 is given with its conserved first and last residue. The D gene is left open where the match is weak. Size tells how often a clone was seen (once, few, many) or the class of an expanded clone, and some rows leave it out.

clone_size j_call d_call v_call cdr3_nt cdr3_aa
- TRBJ2-4 - TRBV11-2 TGTGCCAGCAGCTCAAGATTAGCCAAAAACATTCAGTACTTC CASSSRLAKNIQYF
- TRBJ1-4 TRBD1 TRBV11-1 TGTGCCAGCAGCTACTCAAACAGGGGGACTAATGAAAAACTGTTTTTT CASSYSNRGTNEKLFF
- TRBJ2-5 - TRBV7-9 TGTGCCAGCAGCCATCGGGACATGAAGATAGAGACCCAGTACTTC CASSHRDMKIETQYF
- TRBJ1-4 TRBD1 TRBV7-2 TGTGCCAGCAGCCCGGACAGGTTTAATGAAAAACTGTTTTTT CASSPDRFNEKLFF
- TRBJ1-2 TRBD1 TRBV11-1 TGTGCCACCTCGGACAGGGAGACTAACTATGGCTACACCTTC CATSDRETNYGYTF
- TRBJ2-3 - TRBV29-1 TGCAGCGTCAGGACCGACCCGATCACAGATACGCAGTATTTT CSVRTDPITDTQYF
once TRBJ1-3 TRBD1 TRBV9 TGTGCCAGCAGCGTAGAAGGGGGCCAGTATGGAAACACCATATATTTT CASSVEGGQYGNTIYF
- TRBJ2-2 - TRBV11-2 TGTGCCAGGAGGGAGGACACCGGGGAGCTGTTTTTT CARREDTGELFF
- TRBJ2-2 - TRBV5-1 TGCGCCAGCAGCTTGGGGTGGGATGAGACCGGGGAGCTGTTTTTT CASSLGWDETGELFF
- TRBJ1-5 TRBD1 TRBV28 TGTGCCAGCTGGGCCAGGGGGCTTCAGCCCCAGCATTTT CASWARGLQPQHF
once TRBJ2-1 - TRBV7-9 TGTGCCAGCAGCTTAGTCCTCCCGGGCACATGGCAGTTCTTC CASSLVLPGTWQFF
- TRBJ1-1 - TRBV4-3 TGCGCCAGCAGCCAAGCCAGGAACACTGAAGCTTTCTTT CASSQARNTEAFF
- TRBJ1-1 TRBD1 TRBV12-5 TGTGCTAGTGGTTTGACCCTCAGGGGGCTCTCTAAAGGTGCCGCTGAAGCTTTCTTT CASGLTLRGLSKGAAEAFF
- TRBJ1-2 - TRBV9 TGTGCCAGCAGCGTATCGGGATCTAACTATGGCTACACCTTC CASSVSGSNYGYTF
- TRBJ2-3 - TRBV7-9 TGTGCCAGCAGCAAAGGGCGGAGCACAGATACGCAGTATTTT CASSKGRSTDTQYF
- TRBJ2-7 - TRBV6-6 TGTGCCAGCAGTTACAGGGACACTAGGTCAGGTTACGAGCAGTACTTC CASSYRDTRSGYEQYF
- TRBJ1-5 TRBD1 TRBV5-6 TGTGCCAGCAGCTCCCGGGACAGGGAGCATCAGCCCCAGCATTTT CASSSRDREHQPQHF
- TRBJ1-1 - TRBV6-2/TRBV6-3 TGTGCCAGCAGTATCCGGGGGATGAACACTGAAGCTTTCTTT CASSIRGMNTEAFF
- TRBJ2-5 - TRBV7-9 TGTGCCAGCAGAAGTGGAGACCAAGAGACCCAGTACTTC CASRSGDQETQYF
- TRBJ1-5 - TRBV29-1 TGCAGCGTTGGGCGGGGGGTAAATCAGCCCCAGCATTTT CSVGRGVNQPQHF
few TRBJ1-5 TRBD1 TRBV7-2 TGTGCCAGCAGCTTATATATCCCCAGGGGGCACCGCAATCAGCCCCAGCATTTT CASSLYIPRGHRNQPQHF
- TRBJ1-1 - TRBV6-5 TGTGCCAGCAGTTACTCCGAACAGGGGAACACTGAAGCTTTCTTT CASSYSEQGNTEAFF
few TRBJ1-1 TRBD1 TRBV7-2 TGTGCCAGCAGCCAGGGACAGGGGAACACTGAAGCTTTCTTT CASSQGQGNTEAFF
- TRBJ1-2 - TRBV10-3 TGTGCCATCAGTGAGTCGAGCCCGGGACTTAACTATGGCTACACCTTC CAISESSPGLNYGYTF
- TRBJ2-3 TRBD2 TRBV11-2 TGTGCCAGCAGCTTAAGGACTAGCGGGACAGATACGCAGTATTTT CASSLRTSGTDTQYF